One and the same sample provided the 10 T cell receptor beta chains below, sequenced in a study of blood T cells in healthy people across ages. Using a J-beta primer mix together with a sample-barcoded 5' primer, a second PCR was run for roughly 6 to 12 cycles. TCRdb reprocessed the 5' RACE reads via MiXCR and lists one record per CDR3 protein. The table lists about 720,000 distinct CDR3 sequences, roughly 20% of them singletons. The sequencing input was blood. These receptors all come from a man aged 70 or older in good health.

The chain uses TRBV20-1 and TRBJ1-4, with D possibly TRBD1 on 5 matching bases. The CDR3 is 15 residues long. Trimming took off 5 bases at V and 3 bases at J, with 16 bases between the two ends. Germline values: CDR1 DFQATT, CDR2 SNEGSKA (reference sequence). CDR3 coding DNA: TGCAGTGCTGGGCAAACAGGTGCTCCTAATGAAAAACTGTTTTTT. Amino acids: CSAGQTGAPNEKLFF.

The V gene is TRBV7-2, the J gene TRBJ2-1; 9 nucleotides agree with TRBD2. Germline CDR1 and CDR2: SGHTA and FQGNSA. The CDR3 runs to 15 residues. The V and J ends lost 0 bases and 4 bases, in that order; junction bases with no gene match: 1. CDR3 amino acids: CASSLATSGYNEQFF. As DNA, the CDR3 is TGTGCCAGCAGCTTAGCGACTAGCGGTTACAATGAGCAGTTCTTC.

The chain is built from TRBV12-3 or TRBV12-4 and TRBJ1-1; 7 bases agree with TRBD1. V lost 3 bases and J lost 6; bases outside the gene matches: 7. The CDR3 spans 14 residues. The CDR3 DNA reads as TGTGCCAGCAGTTTGGGATCAGGGGGTGCTGAAGCTTTCTTT. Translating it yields CASSLGSGGAEAFF.

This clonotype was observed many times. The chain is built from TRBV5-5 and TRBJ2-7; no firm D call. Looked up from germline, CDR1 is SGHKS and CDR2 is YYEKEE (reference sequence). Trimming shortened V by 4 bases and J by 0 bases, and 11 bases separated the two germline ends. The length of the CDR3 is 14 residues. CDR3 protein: CASSQTTSSYEQYF. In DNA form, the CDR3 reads TGTGCCAGCAGCCAAACTACAAGCTCCTACGAGCAGTACTTC. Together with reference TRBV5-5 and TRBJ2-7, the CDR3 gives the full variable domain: DAGVTQSPTHLIKTRGQQVTLRCSPISGHKSVSWYQQVLGQGPQFIFQYYEKEERGRGNFPDRFSARQFPNYSSELNVNALLLGDSALYLCASSQTTSSYEQYFGPGTRLTVT.

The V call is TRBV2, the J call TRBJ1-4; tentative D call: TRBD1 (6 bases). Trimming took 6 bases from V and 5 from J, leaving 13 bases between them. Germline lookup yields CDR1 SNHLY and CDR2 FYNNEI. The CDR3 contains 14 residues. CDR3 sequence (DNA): TGTGCCAGCAGCGAAAGGGACACCAATGAAAAACTGTTTTTT. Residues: CASSERDTNEKLFF.

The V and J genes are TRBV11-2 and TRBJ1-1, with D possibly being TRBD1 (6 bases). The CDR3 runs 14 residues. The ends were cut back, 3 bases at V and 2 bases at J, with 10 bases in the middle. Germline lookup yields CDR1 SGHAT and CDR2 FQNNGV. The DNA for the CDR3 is TGTGCCAGCAGCTTTTTGGGGACAAACACTGAAGCTTTCTTT. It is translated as CASSFLGTNTEAFF.

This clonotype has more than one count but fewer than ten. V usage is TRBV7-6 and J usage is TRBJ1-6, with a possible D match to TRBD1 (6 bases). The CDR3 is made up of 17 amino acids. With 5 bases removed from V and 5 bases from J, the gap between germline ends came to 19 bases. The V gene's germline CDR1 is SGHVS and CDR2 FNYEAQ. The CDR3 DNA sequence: TGTGCCAGCAGCCCTAGGAGAGCGCAGGGGAATAATTCACCCCTCCACTTT. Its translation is CASSPRRAQGNNSPLHF.

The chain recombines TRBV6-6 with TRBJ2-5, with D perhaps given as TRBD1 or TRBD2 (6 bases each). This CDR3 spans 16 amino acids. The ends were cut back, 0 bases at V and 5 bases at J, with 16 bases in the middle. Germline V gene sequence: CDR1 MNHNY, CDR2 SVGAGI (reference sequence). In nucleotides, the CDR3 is TGTGCCAGCAGTTACTCAGGGGGAGGTTCTGGGGAGACCCAGTACTTC. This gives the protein CASSYSGGGSGETQYF.

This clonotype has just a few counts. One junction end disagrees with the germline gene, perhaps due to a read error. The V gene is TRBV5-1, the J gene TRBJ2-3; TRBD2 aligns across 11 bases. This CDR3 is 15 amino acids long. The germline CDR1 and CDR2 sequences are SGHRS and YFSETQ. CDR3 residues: CASSHRLAGTDAQYF. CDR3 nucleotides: TGCGCCAGCAGCCACCGACTAGCGGGGACAGATGCGCAGTATTTT.

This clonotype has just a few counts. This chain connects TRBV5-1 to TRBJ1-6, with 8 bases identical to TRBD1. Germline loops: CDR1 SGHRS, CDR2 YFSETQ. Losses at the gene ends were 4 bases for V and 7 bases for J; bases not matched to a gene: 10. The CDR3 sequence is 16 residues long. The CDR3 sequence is CASSPQLDRGNSPLHF. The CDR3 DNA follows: TGCGCCAGCAGCCCCCAACTTGACAGGGGAAATTCACCCCTCCACTTT.